Following are 28 T cell receptor beta chains from one sample sequenced in a study of identical twins. Via MiXCR, TCRdb re-called the 5' RACE reads, giving one row per CDR3 protein. The table has approximately 530,000 distinct CDR3 sequences, about 22% seen once. The sample was also linked to a second study, of yellow fever vaccine responses in identical twins.

The sample taken for sequencing was CD4+ T cells sorted from blood. These receptor sequences come from a woman aged 18-29 years in good health.

The chain combines TRBV5-1 with TRBJ2-1; TRBD2 matches 10 bases. Germline CDR1 and CDR2: SGHRS and YFSETQ. The CDR3 totals 15 residues. V was clipped by 5 bases and J by 3 bases; unmatched bases: 5. The CDR3 sequence: CASRPPSGSYNEQFF. In DNA, the CDR3 is TGCGCCAGCAGACCCCCTAGCGGGAGCTACAATGAGCAGTTCTTC.

This chain joins TRBV2 and TRBJ2-2, with 11 positions matching TRBD2. The junction had 1 base not matched to a gene; V was cut back by 4 bases and J by 3 bases. This CDR3 is 15 amino acids long. Germline V CDR1 and CDR2: SNHLY, FYNNEI. CDR3 nucleotides: TGTGCCAGCAGTGGACTAGCGGGATACACCGGGGAGCTGTTTTTT. Translated: CASSGLAGYTGELFF.

The rearrangement uses TRBV4-1 and TRBJ2-5; TRBD2 is a possible D gene (6 bases). The CDR3 is 14 residues long. Germline V gene sequence: CDR1 MGHRA, CDR2 YSYEKL. V was cut by 3 bases and J by 4 bases, with 12 bases left in between. The CDR3 DNA reads TGCGCCAGCAGCCACAGACTAGATGGAGAGACCCAGTACTTC. This gives the protein CASSHRLDGETQYF.

Many counts were recorded for this clonotype. This sequence joins TRBV12-3 or TRBV12-4 and TRBJ1-1; D may be TRBD1 (5 bases). The ends were cut back, 2 bases at V and 7 bases at J, with 11 bases in the middle. This CDR3 region has 13 residues. CDR3 protein: CASSLLLQGEAFF. Written as DNA, the CDR3 is TGTGCCAGCAGTTTATTATTGCAGGGTGAAGCTTTCTTT.

In its sample, this clonotype was seen many times. V gene TRBV5-6 combines with J gene TRBJ2-1; TRBD2 might be the D (7 bases). Germline CDR1 reads SGHDT; CDR2 reads YYEEEE. The V end lost 5 bases, the J end lost 0 bases, and 12 bases lay between the germline ends. This CDR3 is built from 15 residues. Here the CDR3 reads CASSSRGGSYNEQFF. In nucleotides, the CDR3 is TGTGCCAGCAGTTCGAGGGGGGGCTCCTACAATGAGCAGTTCTTC.

The rearrangement links TRBV2 to TRBJ2-7; the D call may be TRBD1 or TRBD2 (5 bases each). V was clipped by 5 bases and J by 7 bases, with 21 bases between them. Germline assignment: CDR1 SNHLY and CDR2 FYNNEI. The CDR3 extends over 15 amino acids. The CDR3 DNA is TGTGCCAGCAGTACCCAGGGACGGCCTATCCTGGAGCAGTACTTC. Encoded protein: CASSTQGRPILEQYF.

The chain combines TRBV12-3 or TRBV12-4 with TRBJ1-2; D unresolved. Between the trimmed V and J ends, which lost 4 bases and 4 bases, there was a span of 16 bases. The CDR3 contains 15 residues. The CDR3 region is CASSSPGTNGYGYTF. Written as DNA, the CDR3 is TGTGCCAGCAGTTCCCCGGGAACCAATGGCTATGGCTACACCTTC.

Only a few counts were recorded for this clonotype. The chain is built from TRBV29-1 and TRBJ1-5, with a tentative D call TRBD1 (6 bases). The CDR3 totals 13 residues. The germline CDR1 and CDR2 sequences are SQVTM and ANQGSEA. V was pared by 4 bases and J by 5 bases, with 12 bases between. This chain's CDR3 is CSVGRGPDQPQHF. DNA for the CDR3: TGCAGCGTTGGCAGGGGTCCAGATCAGCCCCAGCATTTT.

The chain uses TRBV7-2 and TRBJ2-3; tentative D call: TRBD1 (6 bases). The CDR3 has 15 residues. CDR1 SGHTA and CDR2 FQGNSA come from the germline V gene. V was shortened by 6 bases and J by 0 bases, with 13 bases between the two germline ends. The CDR3 nucleotides are TGTGCCAGCAGTCCCACAGGGTCTAGCACAGATACGCAGTATTTT. Its translation is CASSPTGSSTDTQYF.

The table lists this clonotype with a count of one. The chain recombines TRBV29-1 with TRBJ2-7; 7 nucleotides align to TRBD1. Germline V lookup: CDR1 SQVTM, CDR2 ANQGSEA. This CDR3 is built from 12 residues. The ends lost 8 bases at V and 1 base at J; junction bases unmatched: 5. In DNA, the CDR3 is TGCAGCACGAGACAGGGATCCTACGAGCAGTACTTC. It is translated as CSTRQGSYEQYF.

The chain links TRBV29-1 to TRBJ2-1, with 9 nucleotides matching TRBD2. Germline lookup yields CDR1 SQVTM and CDR2 ANQGSEA. This CDR3 spans 14 amino acids. The junction had 9 bases not matched to a gene; V was cut back by 4 bases and J by 8 bases. The CDR3 bases are TGCAGCGTTGTTGTGGGACTAGCAATCGATGAGCAGTTCTTC. The encoded protein is CSVVVGLAIDEQFF.

The rearrangement uses TRBV15 and TRBJ2-2; the D gene is possibly TRBD1 (6 bases). Trimming cost V 0 bases and J 7 bases, with 12 bases left between them. The CDR3 sequence is 15 residues long. Germline-derived CDR1 and CDR2 are LNHNV and YYDKDF (reference sequence). The CDR3 nucleotides are TGTGCCACCAGCAGAGATAGGGGGATATACGGGGAGCTGTTTTTT. This encodes CATSRDRGIYGELFF.

V gene TRBV3-1 combines with J gene TRBJ2-1; no clear D. Per the germline V gene, CDR1 is LGHDT and CDR2 is YNNKEL (reference sequence). Between the trimmed V and J ends, which lost 1 base and 3 bases, there was a span of 13 bases. The CDR3 extends over 16 amino acids. CDR3 sequence: CASSQVQKTVYNEQFF. In DNA form, the CDR3 reads TGTGCCAGCAGCCAAGTACAGAAAACAGTCTACAATGAGCAGTTCTTC.

This clonotype was picked up a small number of times. V is TRBV5-5 and J is TRBJ2-3; D unresolved. The CDR3 sequence is 13 residues long. Trimming took 1 base from V and 2 from J, leaving 5 bases between them. The V gene's germline CDR1 is SGHKS and CDR2 YYEKEE (reference sequence). CDR3 in DNA: TGTGCCAGCAGCTTGCTATACACAGATACGCAGTATTTT. Its translation is CASSLLYTDTQYF.

This clonotype was counted only a few times. The chain recombines TRBV7-2 with TRBJ2-5; 7 nucleotides align to TRBD2. Germline assignment: CDR1 SGHTA and CDR2 FQGNSA. The CDR3 length is 15 residues. V gave up 0 bases and J gave up 5 bases; unmatched junction bases: 6. Written as DNA, the CDR3 is TGTGCCAGCAGCTTAGCGGGGGGGGTAGCGGAGACCCAGTACTTC. It is translated as CASSLAGGVAETQYF.

This clonotype was observed a few times. The chain carries TRBV12-3 or TRBV12-4 and TRBJ1-1, with no clear D. Trimming removed 5 bases from V and 5 bases from J, with 18 bases in between. The CDR3 loop spans 15 amino acids. CDR3 region: CASSRIIGVRTEAFF. CDR3 nucleotides: TGTGCCAGCAGTCGTATCATAGGAGTACGAACTGAAGCTTTCTTT.

The chain employs TRBV20-1 and TRBJ2-1, with D possibly being TRBD2 (5 bases). This CDR3 is built from 13 residues. V was cut by 5 bases and J by 2 bases, with 10 bases left in between. Germline V lookup: CDR1 DFQATT, CDR2 SNEGSKA (reference sequence). The CDR3 nucleotides read TGCAGTGCTTGGGAGCTAGCCTACAATGAGCAGTTCTTC. Its protein product is CSAWELAYNEQFF.

This clonotype has more than one count but fewer than ten. The rearrangement links TRBV3-1 to TRBJ2-1, with 11 bases matching TRBD2. The CDR3 loop spans 16 amino acids. The junction had 9 bases not matched to a gene; V was cut back by 4 bases and J by 7 bases. CDR1 LGHDT and CDR2 YNNKEL come from the germline V gene (reference sequence). The CDR3, as DNA: TGTGCCAGCAGCCCGCCGGTCAGACTAGCGGGAAATGAGCAGTTCTTC. Protein sequence: CASSPPVRLAGNEQFF.

V and J are TRBV7-2 and TRBJ2-2, with 8 bases matching TRBD2. This CDR3 has 15 amino acids. The germline gives CDR1 SGHTA, CDR2 FQGNSA. V dropped 0 bases and J dropped 5; count of bases not matched to a gene: 2. CDR3 in amino acids: CASSLARGGTGELFF. The CDR3 DNA reads TGTGCCAGCAGCTTAGCACGGGGGGGGACCGGGGAGCTGTTTTTT.

This clonotype was seen a handful of times. The rearrangement uses TRBV7-3 and TRBJ2-1; the match to TRBD2 covers 9 bases. Germline V gene lookup returns CDR1 SGHTA and CDR2 FQGTGA. This CDR3 spans 15 amino acids. V lost 2 bases, J lost 8 bases, and 7 bases stayed unmatched. This CDR3 reads CASSLSAGGQYEQFF. CDR3 coding DNA: TGTGCCAGCAGCTTATCAGCGGGAGGACAGTATGAGCAGTTCTTC.

This clonotype was detected a few times. The V gene is TRBV5-1, the J gene TRBJ2-7, with D unresolved. The CDR3 is 11 amino acids. Germline assignment: CDR1 SGHRS and CDR2 YFSETQ. V lost 4 bases, J lost 6 bases, and 8 bases lay in between. The CDR3 DNA follows: TGCGCCAGCAGCATAGCTTCCGAGCAGTACTTC. Its translation is CASSIASEQYF.

In its sample, this clonotype was seen a few times. This chain connects TRBV4-1 to TRBJ2-5; TRBD2 matches at 11 bases. This CDR3 is built from 16 residues. V was clipped by 0 bases and J by 3 bases; unmatched bases: 3. Germline V CDR1 and CDR2: MGHRA, YSYEKL. The CDR3 bases are TGCGCCAGCAGCCAAGAGCGACTAGCGGGGAAAGAGACCCAGTACTTC. Protein: CASSQERLAGKETQYF.

This clonotype was seen more than once but under ten times. This rearrangement joins TRBV7-9 to TRBJ1-2, with TRBD1 as a possible D gene (5 bases). The CDR3 covers 12 residues. V was pared by 2 bases and J by 7 bases, with 8 bases between. Germline V gene data show CDR1 as SEHNR and CDR2 as FQNEAQ (reference sequence). Written as DNA, the CDR3 is TGTGCCAGCAGCTTACTGGGGCCTGGCTACACCTTC. Its protein product is CASSLLGPGYTF.

The rearrangement joins TRBV7-3 to TRBJ2-1, with TRBD2 matching over 14 bases. Germline assignment: CDR1 SGHTA and CDR2 FQGTGA. The CDR3 totals 16 residues. With V trimmed by 4 bases and J by 8 bases, 7 bases remained unmatched. DNA of the CDR3: TGTGCCAGCAGCTCCCTCGGACTAGCGGGAGGCGATGAGCAGTTCTTC. It specifies CASSSLGLAGGDEQFF.

CDR3 coding DNA: TGTGCCAGCTCACCCATCACGGCCGGGGGGTACGAGCAGTACGTC. It is translated as CASSPITAGGYEQYV. This sequence joins TRBV18 and TRBJ2-7; 7 positions agree with TRBD2. V shed 3 bases, J shed 4 bases, and the junction held 9 bases outside the gene matches. CDR3 size: 15 residues. Looked up from germline, CDR1 is KGHSH and CDR2 is LQKENI.

The rearrangement uses TRBV4-2 and TRBJ2-5; TRBD2 matches at 9 bases. This CDR3 has 14 residues. In germline, CDR1 is LGHNA, CDR2 YNFKEQ. After removal of 4 bases from V and 5 bases from J, the junction contained 5 bases not matched to a gene. The CDR3 nucleotides are TGTGCCAGCAGCCGAAGCGGGGGGAAGGAGACCCAGTACTTC. It is translated as CASSRSGGKETQYF.

Only one count was recorded for this clonotype. The V gene is TRBV18, the J gene TRBJ2-7; D possibly corresponds to TRBD1 (5 bases). V lost 0 bases, J lost 1 base, and 10 bases lay in between. Germline CDR1 reads KGHSH; CDR2 reads LQKENI. There are 15 residues in the CDR3. In DNA, the CDR3 is TGTGCCAGCTCACCACCCAGGGCCAGGTCCTACGAGCAGTACTTC. Protein product: CASSPPRARSYEQYF.

This clonotype occurred a few times. The chain has TRBV11-2 and TRBJ1-3; D is undetermined. Germline lookup yields CDR1 SGHAT and CDR2 FQNNGV. V was pared by 5 bases and J by 3 bases, with 14 bases between. This CDR3 contains 15 residues. The CDR3, as DNA: TGTGCCAGCAGCACAGTCAAGGGAGGTGGAAACACCATATATTTT. It encodes CASSTVKGGGNTIYF.